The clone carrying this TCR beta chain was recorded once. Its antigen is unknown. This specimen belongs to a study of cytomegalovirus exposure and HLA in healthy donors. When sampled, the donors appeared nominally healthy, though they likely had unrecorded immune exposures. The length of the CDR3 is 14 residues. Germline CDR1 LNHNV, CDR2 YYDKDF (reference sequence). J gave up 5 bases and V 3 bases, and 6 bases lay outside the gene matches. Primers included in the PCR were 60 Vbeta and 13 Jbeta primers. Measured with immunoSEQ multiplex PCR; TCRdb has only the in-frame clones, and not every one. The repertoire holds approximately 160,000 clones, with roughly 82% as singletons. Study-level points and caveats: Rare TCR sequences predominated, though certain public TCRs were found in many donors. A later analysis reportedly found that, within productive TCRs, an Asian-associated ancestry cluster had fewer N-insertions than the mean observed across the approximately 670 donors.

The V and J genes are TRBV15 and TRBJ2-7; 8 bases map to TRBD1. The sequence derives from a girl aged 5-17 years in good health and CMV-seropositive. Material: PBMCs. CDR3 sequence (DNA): TGTGCCACCAGCAGCAACAGGGGGTACCACGAGCAGTACTTC. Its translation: CATSSNRGYHEQYF.